This T cell receptor beta chain was documented in a study of CD8+ T cells in alopecia areata. Notes on the study in general: Mice showed clearer TCR sharing than patients did, a gap that was possibly HLA-related.

Sorting separated CD4+ and CD8+ T cells out of PBMCs. In this sample, this clone is medium-sized. Its target is not known. V lost 4 bases and J 2 bases, leaving 10 bases between the germline ends. In germline, CDR1 is SGHRS, CDR2 YFSETQ. The CDR3 has 13 amino acids. The sequencing template was cDNA reverse transcribed from extracted RNA. Assay: immunoSEQ multiplex PCR; the TCRdb copy retains only in-frame clones and omits some. The sample includes around 190,000 clones, about 61% of them seen just once. The genes are TRBV5-1 and TRBJ2-7, with D perhaps TRBD2 (5 bases). The receptor comes from a human donor in good health. The sample taken for sequencing was CD8+ T cells sorted from blood. The chain's CDR3 is CASSPDGTYEQYF. In nucleotides, the CDR3 is TGCGCCAGCAGCCCGGACGGGACCTACGAGCAGTACTTC.